This TCR beta chain emerged from a study of beta chain features in type 1 diabetes. Isolated RNA was reverse transcribed in full, so expressed TCRB transcripts were sequenced. Only in-frame clones appear in the TCRdb table, and some are missing; sequencing was by immunoSEQ multiplex PCR. The sample contains about 230,000 clones, over 7.5% of which appear only once. Germline CDR1 reads SGDLS; CDR2 reads YYNGEE. CDR3 length: 15 amino acids. V was pared by 2 bases and J by 2 bases, with 2 bases of the junction left unmatched. The sample taken for sequencing was naive CD4+ T cells from blood. This TCR was sampled from a woman aged 18-29 years in good health. V is TRBV9 and J is TRBJ2-5, with 11 bases lining up with TRBD2. The CDR3, as DNA: TGTGCCAGCAGCGTGGCTAGCGGGGGGCAAGAGACCCAGTACTTC. Amino acid sequence: CASSVASGGQETQYF.